A selection of T cell receptor beta chains follows, all from one sample in a study of radiation and T cells in renal cell carcinoma. The repertoire was sequenced with immunoSEQ multiplex PCR; TCRdb's copy has only in-frame clones and lacks some. Of more than 75,000 clones listed, approximately 80% are singletons. The material sequenced was blood, taken from a patient whose treatment included radiotherapy and nephrectomy. These receptors originate from a man in his 60s with renal cell carcinoma. The CDR3 runs from the conserved cysteine through the conserved F or W. A D gene is named only where the DNA matches it firmly. Clone size appears in some rows only: once, few, many, or a class for an expanded clone.

v_call: TRBV6-5
d_call: NA
clone_size: NA
j_call: TRBJ2-5
cdr3_aa: CASSAYGAIQETQYF
cdr3_nt: TGTGCCAGCAGTGCCTATGGGGCGATTCAAGAGACCCAGTACTTC

v_call: TRBV19
d_call: NA
clone_size: NA
j_call: TRBJ1-3
cdr3_aa: CASRNDPGSGNTIYF
cdr3_nt: TGTGCCAGTAGAAATGACCCAGGCTCTGGAAACACCATATATTTT

v_call: TRBV7-9
d_call: NA
clone_size: NA
j_call: TRBJ2-7
cdr3_aa: CASSLIGPADTRAYEQYF
cdr3_nt: TGTGCCAGCAGCTTAATTGGCCCAGCGGATACCCGTGCCTACGAGCAGTACTTC

v_call: TRBV29-1
d_call: NA
clone_size: once
j_call: TRBJ2-3
cdr3_aa: CSVETAGVPSTDTQYF
cdr3_nt: TGCAGCGTTGAAACCGCCGGGGTTCCTTCCACAGATACGCAGTATTTT

v_call: TRBV19
d_call: NA
clone_size: NA
j_call: TRBJ2-5
cdr3_aa: CASSIRHSGHQETQYF
cdr3_nt: TGTGCCAGTAGTATACGTCATAGCGGTCACCAAGAGACCCAGTACTTC

v_call: TRBV7-9
d_call: NA
clone_size: NA
j_call: TRBJ2-6
cdr3_aa: CASSLGQLSGANVLTF
cdr3_nt: TGTGCCAGCAGCTTAGGACAGCTCTCTGGGGCCAACGTCCTGACTTTC

v_call: TRBV29-1
d_call: NA
clone_size: NA
j_call: TRBJ2-3
cdr3_aa: CSVALTGVETQYF
cdr3_nt: TGCAGCGTTGCTCTGACGGGAGTGGAGACGCAGTATTTT

v_call: TRBV29-1
d_call: TRBD1
clone_size: once
j_call: TRBJ2-7
cdr3_aa: CSVYQPGQGISYEQYF
cdr3_nt: TGCAGCGTCTACCAACCGGGACAGGGGATTTCCTACGAGCAGTACTTC

v_call: TRBV21-1
d_call: NA
clone_size: NA
j_call: TRBJ2-7
cdr3_aa: CASSKVVKGGGYEQYF
cdr3_nt: TGTGCCAGCAGCAAAGTGGTGAAGGGTGGAGGGTACGAGCAGTACTTC

v_call: TRBV29-1
d_call: NA
clone_size: NA
j_call: TRBJ2-2
cdr3_aa: CSVGEVLGWGEGTGELFF
cdr3_nt: TGCAGCGTAGGGGAGGTACTGGGGTGGGGCGAGGGCACCGGGGAGCTGTTTTTT

v_call: TRBV15
d_call: NA
clone_size: NA
j_call: TRBJ2-5
cdr3_aa: CATSRGPPEETQYF
cdr3_nt: TGTGCCACCAGCAGAGGACCACCTGAAGAGACCCAGTACTTC

v_call: TRBV29-1
d_call: TRBD1
clone_size: NA
j_call: TRBJ2-1
cdr3_aa: CSVYRTVGQGGNEQFF
cdr3_nt: TGCAGCGTCTACCGGACCGTGGGACAGGGGGGCAATGAGCAGTTCTTC

v_call: TRBV7-8
d_call: NA
clone_size: NA
j_call: TRBJ2-1
cdr3_aa: CASSLLHRGGNEQFF
cdr3_nt: TGTGCCAGCAGCTTACTGCACAGGGGAGGCAATGAGCAGTTCTTC

v_call: TRBV27
d_call: NA
clone_size: NA
j_call: TRBJ2-6
cdr3_aa: CASTLRFGANVLTF
cdr3_nt: TGTGCCAGCACCTTACGCTTTGGGGCCAACGTCCTGACTTTC

v_call: TRBV6-5
d_call: NA
clone_size: NA
j_call: TRBJ2-1
cdr3_aa: CATRSRENNEQFF
cdr3_nt: TGTGCCACCAGATCCAGGGAAAACAATGAGCAGTTCTTC

v_call: TRBV9
d_call: TRBD1
clone_size: NA
j_call: TRBJ1-4
cdr3_aa: CASSVGQLDEKLFF
cdr3_nt: TGTGCCAGCAGCGTGGGACAGCTGGATGAAAAACTGTTTTTT

v_call: TRBV5-1
d_call: TRBD1
clone_size: NA
j_call: TRBJ2-7
cdr3_aa: CASSGTGGYEQYF
cdr3_nt: TGCGCCAGCAGTGGGACAGGGGGCTACGAGCAGTACTTC

v_call: TRBV28
d_call: NA
clone_size: NA
j_call: TRBJ2-5
cdr3_aa: CASSLIIQETQYF
cdr3_nt: TGTGCCAGCAGTTTAATCATACAAGAGACCCAGTACTTC

v_call: TRBV7-2
d_call: NA
clone_size: NA
j_call: TRBJ2-7
cdr3_aa: CASSWDRVYEQYF
cdr3_nt: TGTGCCAGCAGCTGGGATCGGGTCTACGAGCAGTACTTC

v_call: TRBV27
d_call: NA
clone_size: NA
j_call: TRBJ1-6
cdr3_aa: CASSLESRHRGSPLHF
cdr3_nt: TGTGCCAGCAGTTTAGAATCGAGGCATAGAGGTTCACCCCTCCACTTT

v_call: TRBV28
d_call: NA
clone_size: NA
j_call: TRBJ1-2
cdr3_aa: CASSTASYGYTF
cdr3_nt: TGTGCCAGCAGTACCGCTTCCTATGGCTACACCTTC

v_call: TRBV10-2
d_call: NA
clone_size: NA
j_call: TRBJ1-1
cdr3_aa: CASSVQGKNTEAFF
cdr3_nt: TGCGCCAGCAGCGTGCAGGGTAAGAACACTGAAGCTTTCTTT

v_call: TRBV28
d_call: TRBD2
clone_size: NA
j_call: TRBJ2-3
cdr3_aa: CASSPLSAGEVDTQYF
cdr3_nt: TGTGCCAGCAGTCCCCTTTCAGCGGGAGAAGTTGATACGCAGTATTTT

v_call: TRBV28
d_call: NA
clone_size: NA
j_call: TRBJ2-7
cdr3_aa: CASSFRQGRYEQYF
cdr3_nt: TGTGCCAGCAGTTTCCGTCAGGGGCGCTACGAGCAGTACTTC

v_call: TRBV4-1
d_call: NA
clone_size: NA
j_call: TRBJ1-5
cdr3_aa: CASSQDPGPYNQPQHF
cdr3_nt: TGCGCCAGCAGCCAAGATCCAGGGCCCTACAATCAGCCCCAGCATTTT

v_call: TRBV14
d_call: NA
clone_size: NA
j_call: TRBJ2-3
cdr3_aa: CASSQDRGGLADTQYF
cdr3_nt: TGTGCCAGCAGCCAAGACCGAGGCGGTCTCGCAGATACGCAGTATTTT

v_call: TRBV6-5
d_call: TRBD2
clone_size: NA
j_call: TRBJ2-1
cdr3_aa: CASSRTSGSYNEQFF
cdr3_nt: TGTGCCAGCAGTCGGACTAGCGGGAGTTACAATGAGCAGTTCTTC

v_call: TRBV9
d_call: NA
clone_size: NA
j_call: TRBJ2-3
cdr3_aa: CASSALGGAIEDTQYF
cdr3_nt: TGTGCCAGCAGCGCCCTCGGAGGGGCAATTGAAGATACGCAGTATTTT

v_call: TRBV28
d_call: NA
clone_size: few
j_call: TRBJ1-2
cdr3_aa: CASSPRRPGGYTF
cdr3_nt: TGTGCCAGCAGTCCCAGAAGGCCTGGGGGCTACACCTTC

v_call: TRBV6-6
d_call: NA
clone_size: once
j_call: TRBJ2-2
cdr3_aa: CASTKLRANTGELFF
cdr3_nt: TGTGCCAGTACCAAGCTTAGGGCGAACACCGGGGAGCTGTTTTTT

v_call: TRBV5-5
d_call: NA
clone_size: NA
j_call: TRBJ2-7
cdr3_aa: CASSSPGVNGPLYEQYF
cdr3_nt: TGTGCCAGCAGCTCCCCGGGCGTCAACGGTCCCCTCTACGAGCAGTACTTC

v_call: TRBV27
d_call: NA
clone_size: NA
j_call: TRBJ2-1
cdr3_aa: CASSPRVGAVNEQFF
cdr3_nt: TGTGCCAGCAGTCCCCGTGTGGGGGCGGTCAATGAGCAGTTCTTC

v_call: TRBV27
d_call: TRBD1
clone_size: NA
j_call: TRBJ1-2
cdr3_aa: CASSPNPTGPYGYTF
cdr3_nt: TGTGCCAGCAGTCCGAACCCGACAGGGCCTTATGGCTACACCTTC

v_call: TRBV6-5
d_call: TRBD1
clone_size: few
j_call: TRBJ2-2
cdr3_aa: CASNRDRGRGGELFF
cdr3_nt: TGTGCCAGCAACCGGGACAGGGGGCGGGGAGGGGAGCTGTTTTTT

v_call: TRBV2
d_call: NA
clone_size: few
j_call: TRBJ1-1
cdr3_aa: CASSFKGDAFF
cdr3_nt: TGTGCCAGCAGTTTTAAGGGTGACGCTTTCTTT